A selection of T cell receptor beta chains follows, all from one sample in a study of blood T cell repertoires in COVID-19. Clones were sequenced by immunoSEQ multiplex PCR, and TCRdb holds only the in-frame ones, with some missing. The sample has 55,000 to 70,000 clones; more than 90% are singletons. The source material was peripheral blood. Receptor source: a human donor in a cohort sampled during active COVID-19. Each CDR3 is given with its conserved first and last residue. The D gene is left open where the match is weak. A clone size is listed for some rows: how often the clone was seen (once, few, many), or a class if it is expanded.

abundance,v_gene,len,j_gene,d_gene,CDR3nt,CDR3aa
NA,TRBV15,15,TRBJ1-2,NA,TGTGCCACCAGCGGCGAAAGGCGGGGAACCTATGGCTACACCTTC,CATSGERRGTYGYTF
NA,TRBV29-1,12,TRBJ2-7,TRBD1,TGCAGCCATAAGGGGGCCGGTGACGAGCAGTACTTC,CSHKGAGDEQYF
NA,TRBV9,14,TRBJ1-2,TRBD1,TGTGCCAGCAGAGGCGGGACAGGATGGGATGGCTACACCTTC,CASRGGTGWDGYTF
NA,TRBV29-1,14,TRBJ2-7,TRBD1,TGCAGCGTTGTCGAGACACAGGGGGCCTACGAGCAGTACTTC,CSVVETQGAYEQYF
NA,TRBV6-2/TRBV6-3,13,TRBJ2-7,NA,TGTGCCAGCAGTTACGCCGCGGGAACCGAGCAGTACTTC,CASSYAAGTEQYF
once,TRBV28,12,TRBJ1-1,NA,TGTGCCAGCAGTTTAGTAAACACTGAAGCTTTCTTT,CASSLVNTEAFF
NA,TRBV9,14,TRBJ1-6,NA,TGTGCCAGCAGCGTAGAACAGGGAATGTCACCCCTCCACTTT,CASSVEQGMSPLHF
once,TRBV11-2,13,TRBJ2-7,NA,TGTGCCAGCAGCTTAGCAGGCGCCTACGAGCAGTACTTC,CASSLAGAYEQYF
NA,TRBV12-3/TRBV12-4,11,TRBJ2-7,NA,TGTGCCAGCAGTTTTAGTTACGAGCAGTACTTC,CASSFSYEQYF
NA,TRBV18,15,TRBJ2-1,TRBD2,TGTGCCAGCTCACCACCAATAGCGGGAGGCAATGAGCAGTTCTTC,CASSPPIAGGNEQFF
NA,TRBV2,13,TRBJ2-3,NA,TGTGCCAGCAGTGGATTTCTTGGAGGTACGCAGTATTTT,CASSGFLGGTQYF
NA,TRBV18,16,TRBJ1-6,TRBD1,TGTGCCAGCTCACCATCCGGACAGGGGATGAATTCACCCCTCCACTTT,CASSPSGQGMNSPLHF
NA,TRBV7-6,13,TRBJ2-2,NA,TGTGCCAGCAGTTTAGGCGCGACCGGGGAGCTGTTTTTT,CASSLGATGELFF
once,TRBV1,16,TRBJ2-1,NA,TGCACCAGCAAACGGGGGGGGCCCCGACTGGGGAATGAGCAGTTCTTC,CTSKRGGPRLGNEQFF
NA,TRBV11-2,15,TRBJ2-2,TRBD2,TGTGCCAGCAGCTTTAGCGGGTTTAACACCGGGGAGCTGTTTTTT,CASSFSGFNTGELFF
NA,TRBV3-1/TRBV3-2,16,TRBJ2-2,TRBD2,TGTGCCAGCAGCCAGAGGACTAGCGGGGGCACCGGGGAGCTGTTTTTT,CASSQRTSGGTGELFF
NA,TRBV2,13,TRBJ2-5,NA,TGTGCCAGCAGTGCTGAGGGCCGGGAGACCCAGTACTTC,CASSAEGRETQYF
NA,TRBV5-1,14,TRBJ2-7,NA,TGCGCCAGCAGCTTGATCGCTAGCTCCTACGAGCAGTACTTC,CASSLIASSYEQYF
NA,TRBV19,14,TRBJ1-5,NA,TGTGCCAGTAGTATCCGGGAACTCAATCAGCCCCAGCATTTT,CASSIRELNQPQHF
NA,TRBV28,16,TRBJ2-7,NA,TGTGCCAGCAGTTTATGGACCGGGACATTCTCCTACGAGCAGTACTTC,CASSLWTGTFSYEQYF
NA,TRBV19,13,TRBJ2-6,TRBD2,TGTGCCCTAGCCGGGAGGGGGGCCAACGTCCTGACTTTC,CALAGRGANVLTF
NA,TRBV7-2,14,TRBJ1-2,NA,TGTGCCAGCAGCTTCGGGGGGTTTAGCTATGGCTACACCTTC,CASSFGGFSYGYTF
NA,TRBV9,12,TRBJ1-2,NA,TGTGCCAGCAGCAACGACAGCTATGGCTACACCTTC,CASSNDSYGYTF
NA,TRBV7-2,17,TRBJ1-5,NA,TGTGCCAGCAGCCAAAGGTCCGGGGGTGGGTTAGGTCAGCCCCAGCATTTT,CASSQRSGGGLGQPQHF
NA,TRBV19,16,TRBJ2-1,TRBD2,TGTGCCAGTAGTATTCCCACTAGCGGGTTCTACAATGAGCAGTTCTTC,CASSIPTSGFYNEQFF
NA,TRBV3-1/TRBV3-2,16,TRBJ2-1,TRBD2,TGTGCCAGCAGCCCCTGGGCTAGCGGGGTAAACAATGAGCAGTTCTTC,CASSPWASGVNNEQFF
once,TRBV5-1,18,TRBJ1-1,TRBD1,TGCGCCAGCAGCTTCGGCCCTAACAGGGGGCGCGTCGACACTGAAGCTTTCTTT,CASSFGPNRGRVDTEAFF
once,TRBV2,15,TRBJ2-7,TRBD2,TGTGCCAGCAGCGGCCGGGACTATGAGCCCTACGAGCAGTACTTC,CASSGRDYEPYEQYF
NA,TRBV11-3,14,TRBJ2-5,TRBD2,TGTGCCAGCAGCTCCCGGGGGGGGGAAGAGACCCAGTACTTC,CASSSRGGEETQYF
NA,TRBV18,15,TRBJ1-3,NA,TGTGCCAGCTCCCCTCGGGGGGGCTCTGGAAACACCATATATTTT,CASSPRGGSGNTIYF
NA,TRBV19,15,TRBJ1-1,TRBD1,TGTGCCAGTAGTAACCGACAGGGGAAGAACACTGAAGCTTTCTTT,CASSNRQGKNTEAFF
few,TRBV7-3,15,TRBJ2-1,TRBD2,TGTGCCAGCAGCTCAGGACTAGCGGCCTACAATGAGCAGTTCTTC,CASSSGLAAYNEQFF
NA,TRBV3-1/TRBV3-2,15,TRBJ2-7,TRBD2,TGTGCCAGCAGGAAAGATAGCGGGCCTACCTACGAGCAGTACTTC,CASRKDSGPTYEQYF
NA,TRBV24-1,13,TRBJ1-2,NA,TGTTCCCCCCTCGAACAGGCCCTGGGCGGCTACACCTTC,CSPLEQALGGYTF
NA,TRBV19,13,TRBJ1-2,TRBD1,TGTGCCAGTACCCGGGACAGGGCATATGGCTACACCTTC,CASTRDRAYGYTF
NA,TRBV28,13,TRBJ2-7,TRBD2,TGTGCCAGCCGCTGGGGGGGAACTTACGAGCAGTACTTC,CASRWGGTYEQYF
NA,TRBV2,13,TRBJ2-2,TRBD1,TGTGCCAGCCATACAGGGGTGCCCGGGGAGCTGTTTTTT,CASHTGVPGELFF
NA,TRBV9,13,TRBJ2-1,TRBD1,TGTGCCAGCAGCCCGGGACAGAGAAATGAGCAGTTCTTC,CASSPGQRNEQFF
NA,TRBV7-2,14,TRBJ2-1,TRBD2,TGTGCCAGCGGGACTAGCGGGGGGATGTATGAGCAGTTCTTC,CASGTSGGMYEQFF
NA,TRBV5-4,14,TRBJ1-2,TRBD1,TGTGCCAGCAGCTCAGGGGGCGCGTTAGATGGCTACACCTTC,CASSSGGALDGYTF
NA,TRBV2,13,TRBJ1-2,NA,TGTGCCAGCAGTGAAGGTGACAGCTATGGCTACACCTTC,CASSEGDSYGYTF
once,TRBV14,13,TRBJ2-3,NA,TGTGCCAGCAGCCAAGGGTTTGCGGATACGCAGTATTTT,CASSQGFADTQYF
NA,TRBV2,15,TRBJ2-5,NA,TGTGCCAGCAGTAAACAGGGAAGCCCACAAGAGACCCAGTACTTC,CASSKQGSPQETQYF
NA,TRBV6-2/TRBV6-3,15,TRBJ1-5,NA,TGTGCCAGCAGTCGCTTGTTGGGGGGGGGACAGCCCCAGCATTTT,CASSRLLGGGQPQHF